The entry that follows covers one T cell receptor beta chain sequence. Its antigen is still unknown. No infections or other immune events were documented during collection. Produced via immunoSEQ multiplex PCR; TCRdb's table is partial and in-frame only. This repertoire shows around 95,000 clones, about 90% found once; its top ten account for just over 5.5%. These data originate in a study of identifying expanded T cells in peripheral blood. Study findings and constraints: Technical replicates showed approximately 1.2 changed clones; around 2 weeks approximately 16; four weeks 19.

After removal of 7 bases from V and 4 bases from J, the junction contained 6 bases not matched to a gene. CDR1 and CDR2 (germline): LNHDA, SQIVND (reference sequence). The CDR3 sequence is 13 residues long. The source material was blood. The receptor was derived from a person between 18 and 75 years old in good health. The V and J genes are TRBV19 and TRBJ1-1; 7 bases map to TRBD1. CDR3 region: CASNRGISTEAFF. The CDR3 DNA reads as TGTGCCAGTAACAGGGGAATAAGCACTGAAGCTTTCTTT.